The next 25 T cell receptor beta chains were all read from a single sample in a study of OX40 agonist ivuxolimab in advanced cancers. Library preparation was by the immunoSEQ multiplex PCR assay. What TCRdb holds here is the immuneACCESS table cut down to in-frame rearrangements. Part of the clones is not present; checked against another copy, under half of the missing clones reflect an unresolved V gene, and the others are unexplained. This sample comprises roughly 72,000 clones, roughly 89% of them detected only once. The biggest ten clones account for roughly 11% of the sample. The sequencing used CD4+ or CD8+ T cells sorted from blood, collected in a trial of the OX40 agonist ivuxolimab. These receptors came from an adult with an advanced solid tumor such as melanoma, head and neck, liver or kidney cancer.

This rearrangement joins TRBV6-5 to TRBJ2-3, with D possibly being TRBD1 (6 bases). The CDR3 sequence is 14 residues long. V was trimmed by 2 bases and J by 7 bases, leaving 13 bases between them. Germline V gives CDR1 MNHEY, CDR2 SVGAGI. The CDR3 nucleotides are TGTGCCAGCAGTTACGATCGGGACACGTATACGCAGTATTTT. This sequence encodes CASSYDRDTYTQYF.

The V gene is TRBV6-5, the J gene TRBJ1-1, with a tentative D call TRBD1 (5 bases). There are 13 residues in the CDR3. The germline gives CDR1 MNHEY, CDR2 SVGAGI. V was cut by 4 bases and J by 3 bases, with 9 bases left in between. CDR3 nucleotides: TGTGCCAGCAGTTGGTTGGGGGACACTGAAGCTTTCTTT. This sequence encodes CASSWLGDTEAFF.

The chain combines TRBV5-1 with TRBJ2-5; a weak D match, TRBD1 (6 bases). V was pared by 0 bases and J by 5 bases, with 14 bases between. The germline gives CDR1 SGHRS, CDR2 YFSETQ. The CDR3 covers 15 residues. CDR3 region: CASSLGWGLPETQYF. CDR3 nucleotide sequence: TGCGCCAGCAGCTTGGGATGGGGGCTACCGGAGACCCAGTACTTC.

The chain uses TRBV28 and TRBJ2-1; a weak D match, TRBD1 (6 bases). V gave up 4 bases and J gave up 4 bases, with 11 bases separating them. This CDR3 contains 14 residues. The germline V gene encodes CDR1 MDHEN and CDR2 SYDVKM. This chain's CDR3 is CASSSPGQYNEQFF. The CDR3 bases are TGTGCCAGCAGTTCACCCGGACAGTACAATGAGCAGTTCTTC. Using reference TRBV28 and TRBJ2-1 for the parts outside the CDR3, the full variable domain is DVKVTQSSRYLVKRTGEKVFLECVQDMDHENMFWYRQDPGLGLRLIYFSYDVKMKEKGDIPEGYSVSREKKERFSLILESASTNQTSMYLCASSSPGQYNEQFFGPGTRLTVL.

This clone was seen only a few times. V is TRBV2 and J is TRBJ1-6; no reliable D call. Germline assignment: CDR1 SNHLY and CDR2 FYNNEI. Deletions cut 6 bases from V and 8 bases from J, with 17 bases between. This CDR3 is built from 15 residues. CDR3 loop: CASRSSWTADSPLHF. The CDR3 coding sequence is TGTGCCAGCAGGTCATCCTGGACGGCAGATTCACCCCTCCACTTT. The full variable domain, rest sourced from reference TRBV2 and TRBJ1-6, is EPEVTQTPSHQVTQMGQEVILRCVPISNHLYFYWYRQILGQKVEFLVSFYNNEISEKSEIFDDQFSVERPDGSNFTLKIRSTKLEDSAMYFCASRSSWTADSPLHFGNGTRLTVT.

The V and J genes are TRBV27 and TRBJ1-1; 11 bases line up with TRBD1. This CDR3 is 15 amino acids long. Germline lookup yields CDR1 MNHEY and CDR2 SMNVEV (reference sequence). Trimming took 7 bases from V and 0 from J; bases not matched to a gene: 4. CDR3 DNA: TGTGCCAGCATCGGGACAGGGGGTATGAACACTGAAGCTTTCTTT. Its translation is CASIGTGGMNTEAFF.

This chain uses TRBV14 with TRBJ2-7; the D is unclear. The germline CDR1 and CDR2 sequences are SGHDN and FVKESK. V was pared by 8 bases and J by 4 bases, with 15 bases between. The CDR3 is made up of 13 amino acids. CDR3 residues: CASSRRQGYEQYF. CDR3 nucleotide sequence: TGTGCCAGCTCTAGGAGACAAGGTTACGAGCAGTACTTC.

The chain joins TRBV29-1 to TRBJ2-3, with 9 bases that match TRBD2. Germline V gene data show CDR1 as SQVTM and CDR2 as ANQGSEA. J gave up 2 bases and V 4 bases, and 1 base lay outside the gene matches. CDR3 length: 13 residues. The CDR3 protein is CSVASGITDTQYF. The CDR3 bases are TGCAGCGTTGCTAGCGGGATCACAGATACGCAGTATTTT.

The table lists this clone with a count of one. V is TRBV5-1 and J is TRBJ2-5, with 12 bases fitting TRBD1. V gave up 0 bases and J gave up 2 bases; unmatched junction bases: 14. This CDR3 has 20 residues. In germline, CDR1 is SGHRS, CDR2 YFSETQ. The CDR3 here is CASSLGPGQGAQIVQETQYF. CDR3 nucleotide sequence: TGCGCCAGCAGCTTGGGCCCGGGACAGGGGGCCCAAATAGTTCAAGAGACCCAGTACTTC. The full variable domain, rest sourced from reference TRBV5-1 and TRBJ2-5, is KAGVTQTPRYLIKTRGQQVTLSCSPISGHRSVSWYQQTPGQGLQFLFEYFSETQRNKGNFPGRFSGRQFSNSRSEMNVSTLELGDSALYLCASSLGPGQGAQIVQETQYFGPGTRLLVL.

The chain joins TRBV4-2 to TRBJ2-4; D not certain. Trimming left V 4 bases short and J 2 bases short, with 12 bases between. CDR3 length equals 15 residues. The V gene's germline CDR1 is LGHNA and CDR2 YNFKEQ. The CDR3 coding sequence is TGTGCCAGCAGCCCGGAAGAGGCTACCAAAAACATTCAGTACTTC. It yields the protein CASSPEEATKNIQYF.

V gene TRBV5-1 combines with J gene TRBJ2-5, with 10 bases that match TRBD2. Germline V gene lookup returns CDR1 SGHRS and CDR2 YFSETQ. The CDR3 sequence is 15 residues long. Trimming removed 4 bases from V and 5 bases from J; junction bases left unmatched: 8. CDR3 amino acids: CASSTQRGGRETQYF. Written as DNA, the CDR3 is TGCGCCAGCAGCACTCAGCGGGGGGGCCGGGAGACCCAGTACTTC. Filled out from reference TRBV5-1 and TRBJ2-5, the complete variable domain reads KAGVTQTPRYLIKTRGQQVTLSCSPISGHRSVSWYQQTPGQGLQFLFEYFSETQRNKGNFPGRFSGRQFSNSRSEMNVSTLELGDSALYLCASSTQRGGRETQYFGPGTRLLVL.

The V gene is TRBV21-1, the J gene TRBJ1-2. TRBV21-1 is a recognized pseudogene. The CDR3 runs to 15 residues. This CDR3 reads CASSKAPRTTYGYTF. As DNA, the CDR3 is TGTGCCAGCAGCAAAGCGCCCAGGACTACCTATGGCTACACCTTC.

This clone was observed a handful of times. The chain carries TRBV14 and TRBJ1-2; D unclear. This CDR3 has 13 amino acids. CDR1 SGHDN and CDR2 FVKESK come from the germline V gene. V was pared by 3 bases and J by 5 bases, with 10 bases between. The CDR3 spells CASSHGPSYGYTF. CDR3 nucleotides: TGTGCCAGCAGCCATGGACCTTCATATGGCTACACCTTC.

This clone has at least ten counts. CDR3 in amino acids: CASSDRGQRGYTF. The DNA of the CDR3 is TGCGCCAGCAGCGACAGGGGTCAAAGAGGCTACACCTTC. The rearrangement uses TRBV5-1 and TRBJ1-2; 8 bases line up with TRBD1. Germline CDR1 SGHRS, CDR2 YFSETQ. The junction had 7 bases not matched to a gene; V was cut back by 4 bases and J by 8 bases. The CDR3 is made up of 13 amino acids. The whole variable domain, remainder taken from reference TRBV5-1 and TRBJ1-2, is KAGVTQTPRYLIKTRGQQVTLSCSPISGHRSVSWYQQTPGQGLQFLFEYFSETQRNKGNFPGRFSGRQFSNSRSEMNVSTLELGDSALYLCASSDRGQRGYTFGSGTRLTVV.

This chain uses TRBV2 with TRBJ2-3, with D possibly TRBD2 on 5 matching bases. Germline assignment: CDR1 SNHLY and CDR2 FYNNEI. The CDR3 is 14 residues long. The V end was cut by 6 bases, the J end by 6 bases, with 16 bases between. The CDR3 region has the DNA TGTGCCAGCAGGAGGGATAGGCTAGGGGATACGCAGTATTTT. This sequence encodes CASRRDRLGDTQYF.

The chain has TRBV5-6 and TRBJ2-5; no reliable D call. This CDR3 spans 14 amino acids. V was trimmed by 0 bases and J by 1 base, leaving 7 bases between them. Germline V gene data show CDR1 as SGHDT and CDR2 as YYEEEE. This CDR3 is CASSLAEIQETQYF. The CDR3 DNA is TGTGCCAGCAGCTTGGCAGAGATCCAAGAGACCCAGTACTTC.

The CDR3 DNA follows: TGCGCCAGCAGAGCGGAGCGGGGGGCCCCTGAGGAGACCCAGTACTTC. This codes for CASRAERGAPEETQYF. The genes are TRBV5-1 and TRBJ2-5; TRBD2 agrees at 9 bases. Trimming cost V 5 bases and J 5 bases; bases outside gene matches: 13. The germline V gene has CDR1 SGHRS and CDR2 YFSETQ. There are 16 residues in the CDR3.

The rearrangement links TRBV28 to TRBJ2-7; TRBD2 matches 8 bases. This CDR3 comprises 15 residues. Trimming removed 4 bases from V and 3 bases from J; junction bases left unmatched: 8. The germline CDR1 and CDR2 sequences are MDHEN and SYDVKM. In DNA form, the CDR3 reads TGTGCCAGCAGTTCCCCGGGACTAGTGATCTACGAGCAGTACTTC. It codes for CASSSPGLVIYEQYF.

The V and J genes are TRBV5-1 and TRBJ2-7; unclear D gene. CDR3 length: 14 amino acids. Germline V lookup: CDR1 SGHRS, CDR2 YFSETQ. Trimming removed 0 bases at V and 0 bases at J, with 7 bases between. The CDR3: CASSLEGNSYEQYF. The CDR3 DNA is TGCGCCAGCAGCTTGGAGGGTAACTCCTACGAGCAGTACTTC. The full variable domain, its missing parts supplied by reference TRBV5-1 and TRBJ2-7, is KAGVTQTPRYLIKTRGQQVTLSCSPISGHRSVSWYQQTPGQGLQFLFEYFSETQRNKGNFPGRFSGRQFSNSRSEMNVSTLELGDSALYLCASSLEGNSYEQYFGPGTRLTVT.

The chain combines TRBV10-3 with TRBJ2-7, with unresolved D. The V gene's germline CDR1 is ENHRY and CDR2 SYGVKD. This CDR3 contains 14 residues. The V end was cut by 5 bases, the J end by 1 base, with 12 bases between. The CDR3 nucleotides are TGTGCCATCAGTTCAGGAGACGCTTCCTACGAGCAGTACTTC. Translation gives CAISSGDASYEQYF.

The CDR3 nucleotides read TGTGCCAGCAGCACCCGGGACGGGGGAAACACCATATATTTT. Translating gives CASSTRDGGNTIYF. The gene calls are TRBV4-2 and TRBJ1-3; TRBD1 might be the D (5 bases). Germline values: CDR1 LGHNA, CDR2 YNFKEQ. V was pared by 5 bases and J by 4 bases, with 12 bases between. The CDR3 spans 14 residues.

The V and J genes are TRBV27 and TRBJ1-2; D is undetermined. The germline V gene encodes CDR1 MNHEY and CDR2 SMNVEV (reference sequence). This CDR3 region has 14 residues. V lost 2 bases, J lost 8 bases, and 15 bases lay in between. The CDR3 DNA reads TGTGCCAGCAGTTTACACCCTACGCGGTGGGGCTACACCTTC. Its protein is CASSLHPTRWGYTF.

CDR3: CASSEKGQLPYEQYF. As DNA, the CDR3 is TGTGCCAGCAGTGAAAAGGGACAGCTCCCCTACGAGCAGTACTTC. The V call is TRBV6-8, the J call TRBJ2-5, with TRBD1 identical over 7 bases. With the DNA end fitting TRBJ2-7 better, the J assignment may be wrong. Germline V gene sequence: CDR1 MNHGY, CDR2 SAAAGT. This CDR3 is 15 amino acids long.

This clone was counted a few times. This rearrangement joins TRBV9 to TRBJ2-2, with TRBD2 matching over 9 bases. Germline V lookup: CDR1 SGDLS, CDR2 YYNGEE. This CDR3 has 15 amino acids. Unmatched junction bases numbered 5, after V lost 0 bases and J lost 8 bases. The CDR3 loop reads CASSVGSGRSGELFF. CDR3 nucleotide sequence: TGTGCCAGCAGCGTAGGTAGCGGGAGATCAGGGGAGCTGTTTTTT.

The genes are TRBV6-6 and TRBJ2-7; maybe TRBD1 (6 bases). Germline values: CDR1 MNHNY, CDR2 SVGAGI (reference sequence). The ends were cut back, 8 bases at V and 3 bases at J, with 14 bases in the middle. The CDR3 loop spans 13 amino acids. The CDR3 nucleotides are TGTGCCAGCGGAAGGGACACACACTACGAGCAGTACTTC. It encodes CASGRDTHYEQYF.